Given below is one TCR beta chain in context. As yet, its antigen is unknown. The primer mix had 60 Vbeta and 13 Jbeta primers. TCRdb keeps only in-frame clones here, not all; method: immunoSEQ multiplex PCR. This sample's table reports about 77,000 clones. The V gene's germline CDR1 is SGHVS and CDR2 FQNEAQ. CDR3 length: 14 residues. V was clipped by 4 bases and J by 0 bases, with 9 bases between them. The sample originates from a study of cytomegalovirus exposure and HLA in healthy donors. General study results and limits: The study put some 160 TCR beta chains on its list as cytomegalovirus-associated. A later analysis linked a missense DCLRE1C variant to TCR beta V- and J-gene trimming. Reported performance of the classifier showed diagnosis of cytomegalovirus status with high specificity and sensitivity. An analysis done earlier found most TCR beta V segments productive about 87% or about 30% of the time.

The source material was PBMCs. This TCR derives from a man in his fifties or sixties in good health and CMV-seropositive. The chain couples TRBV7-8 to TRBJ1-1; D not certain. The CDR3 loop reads CASSSTTLNTEAFF. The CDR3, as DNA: TGTGCCAGCAGCTCGACAACTCTGAACACTGAAGCTTTCTTT.